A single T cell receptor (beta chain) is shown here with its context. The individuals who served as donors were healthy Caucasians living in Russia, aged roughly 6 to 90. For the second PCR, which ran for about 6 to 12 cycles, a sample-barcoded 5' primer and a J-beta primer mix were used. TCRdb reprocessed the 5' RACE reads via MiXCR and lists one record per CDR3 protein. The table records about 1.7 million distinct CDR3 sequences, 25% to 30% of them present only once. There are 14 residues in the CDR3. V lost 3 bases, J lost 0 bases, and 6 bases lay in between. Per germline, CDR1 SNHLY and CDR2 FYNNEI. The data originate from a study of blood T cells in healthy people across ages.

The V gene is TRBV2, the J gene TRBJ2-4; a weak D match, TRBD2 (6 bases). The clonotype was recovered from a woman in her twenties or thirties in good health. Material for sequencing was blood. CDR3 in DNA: TGTGCCAGCAGTGACGGGAGAGCCAAAAACATTCAGTACTTC. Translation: CASSDGRAKNIQYF.